The 7 T cell receptor beta chains below were found in one sample sequenced in a study of T cell repertoires in cytomegalovirus infection. These receptors' targets are unknown. TCRdb ran MiXCR on the reads and lists one entry per CDR3 protein. The sample has about half a million distinct CDR3 sequences; 33% are singletons. The specimen comprised cultured PBMCs, sampled from culture after CMV antigen stimulation. All receptors derive from a human donor in good health (CMV status not recorded). Some clones in this sample may be carry-over from other donors' samples.

CDR3 coding DNA: TGTGCCAGCAGCGACACACCAACTAGCTACGACGAGCAGTACGTC. Translating it yields CASSDTPTSYDEQYV. This chain links TRBV5-4 with TRBJ2-7, with D possibly being TRBD2 (6 bases). Germline-derived CDR1 and CDR2 are SGHNT and YYREEE (reference sequence). The CDR3 is 15 residues long. The V gene lost 4 bases and the J gene lost 5 bases, with 19 bases spanning the gap.

The V and J genes are TRBV12-3 or TRBV12-4 and TRBJ2-1, with TRBD2 matching 7 bases. V dropped 6 bases and J dropped 9; count of bases not matched to a gene: 8. The CDR3 contains 13 residues. CDR3 sequence reads: CASREGGAPEQFF. CDR3 nucleotides: TGTGCCAGCAGGGAGGGAGGGGCGCCTGAGCAGTTCTTC.

This clonotype was observed a handful of times. V gene TRBV6-2 or TRBV6-3 combines with J gene TRBJ1-2; possible D gene TRBD1, 6 bases. Trimming removed 2 bases from V and 10 bases from J, with 26 bases in between. Per the germline V gene, CDR1 is MNHEY and CDR2 is SVGEGT. CDR3 size: 17 residues. The CDR3 here is CASSYQPHFGGELNYTF. The CDR3 region has the DNA TGTGCCAGCAGTTACCAACCCCACTTCGGGGGCGAATTGAACTACACCTTC.

This clonotype was detected only a few times. V is TRBV6-2 or TRBV6-3 and J is TRBJ1-1, with TRBD1 matching over 8 bases. V lost 7 bases and J lost 3; bases outside the gene matches: 16. Germline V lookup: CDR1 MNHEY, CDR2 SVGEGT. The CDR3 spans 17 residues. CDR3 nucleotides: TGTGCCAGCACCTCAGGACAGGGTGTTACTTTTGACACTGAAGCTTTCTTT. Translated, it gives CASTSGQGVTFDTEAFF.

In this sample, this clonotype turned up a few times. The chain couples TRBV7-2 to TRBJ2-5; D is unresolved. This CDR3 is 15 amino acids long. Germline CDR1 SGHTA, CDR2 FQGNSA. Trimming shortened V by 5 bases and J by 4 bases, and 17 bases separated the two germline ends. CDR3 loop: CASSRIDTLGETQYF. The CDR3 DNA reads TGTGCCAGCAGCCGCATTGACACACTTGGAGAGACCCAGTACTTC.

The chain employs TRBV18 and TRBJ2-2; a possible D gene is TRBD1 (5 bases). Germline-derived CDR1 and CDR2 are KGHSH and LQKENI. Trimming took 2 bases from V and 3 from J, leaving 13 bases between them. There are 16 residues in the CDR3. DNA of the CDR3: TGTGCCAGCTCACCAGTCGCAGGGATGGACACCGGGGAGCTGTTTTTT. This translates into CASSPVAGMDTGELFF. The whole variable domain, filled in from reference TRBV18 and TRBJ2-2, reads NAGVMQNPRHLVRRRGQEARLRCSPMKGHSHVYWYRQLPEEGLKFMVYLQKENIIDESGMPKERFSAEFPKEGPSILRIQQVVRGDSAAYFCASSPVAGMDTGELFFGEGSRLTVL.

This clonotype was found a few times. V is TRBV7-2 and J is TRBJ2-3; possible D gene TRBD2, 6 bases. The CDR3 is 14 amino acids. The V end was cut by 5 bases, the J end by 1 base, with 10 bases between. Germline CDR1 SGHTA, CDR2 FQGNSA. The CDR3 region has the DNA TGTGCCAGCAGCGGGGACTTCCGCACAGATACGCAGTATTTT. Translated: CASSGDFRTDTQYF.